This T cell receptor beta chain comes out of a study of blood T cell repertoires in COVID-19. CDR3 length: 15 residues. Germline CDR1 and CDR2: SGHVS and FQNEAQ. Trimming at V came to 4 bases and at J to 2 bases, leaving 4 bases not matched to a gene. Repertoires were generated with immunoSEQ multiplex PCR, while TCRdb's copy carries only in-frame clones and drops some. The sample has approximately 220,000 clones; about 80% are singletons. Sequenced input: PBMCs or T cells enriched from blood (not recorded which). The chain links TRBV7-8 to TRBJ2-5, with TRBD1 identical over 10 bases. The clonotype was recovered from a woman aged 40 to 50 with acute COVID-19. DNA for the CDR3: TGTGCCAGCAGCTCCGGGACAGGGGCGCAAGAGACCCAGTACTTC. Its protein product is CASSSGTGAQETQYF. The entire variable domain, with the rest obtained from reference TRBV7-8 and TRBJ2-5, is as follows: GAGVSQSPRYKVAKRGQDVALRCDPISGHVSLFWYQQALGQGPEFLTYFQNEAQLDKSGLPSDRFFAERPEGSVSTLKIQRTQQEDSAVYLCASSSGTGAQETQYFGPGTRLLVL.